The entry that follows covers one T cell receptor (beta chain) sequence. Its antigen is not identified. A much larger clone is a single base away; this may be a read error. The data stem from a study of blood T cells in healthy people across ages. Findings and caveats of the study: The diversity estimates, figures obtained from one million T cells, were considered underestimates.

Then a second PCR, running about 6 to 11 cycles, was carried out with a sample-barcoded 5' primer and a J-beta primer mix. TCRdb reprocessed the 5' RACE reads with MiXCR, giving one entry per CDR3 protein. This sample yields about 1.5 million distinct CDR3 sequences, of which less than 45% are seen a single time; 4% belongs to the top ten. This TCR was recovered from a woman aged 18-35 years in good health. The material sequenced was blood.

Here the CDR3 reads CASSQAGSGLAGVNEQYF. The CDR3 DNA is TGTGCCAGCAGCCAAGCCGGATCGGGACTAGCGGGAGTAAATGAGCAGTACTTC. The chain employs TRBV3-1 and TRBJ2-7; 14 bases agree with TRBD2. Germline lookup yields CDR1 LGHDT and CDR2 YNNKEL (reference sequence). The length of the CDR3 is 18 residues. V gave up 1 base and J gave up 7 bases; unmatched junction bases: 12.